There are a few counts of the clone carrying this T cell receptor (beta chain). These data belong to a study of blood T cell repertoires in COVID-19. Across the whole study: Some COVID-19 samples were acute and others convalescent; all came from the United States, Italy and Spain. PBMCs, B-cell-depleted T cells, or T cells were the source of the cDNA or gDNA that made up the material.

Germline-derived CDR1 and CDR2 are SQVTM and ANQGSEA. This CDR3 spans 13 amino acids. Methods used by the authors: Amplification from reference gene primers served as the basis for estimated nucleated cell counts. Some clones are missing from TCRdb's copy, which holds only in-frame ones; the method was immunoSEQ multiplex PCR. The DNA was the basis for D and trimming; V, J and clone size are from that table. The table lists about 27,000 clones, approximately 88% of them singletons, with 4% to 5.5% in the top ten. The J gene is TRBJ1-3, the V gene TRBV29-1; D gene uncertain. This receptor was taken from an older man with active COVID-19. Sequences were obtained from peripheral blood. The CDR3 nucleotides read TGCAGTGGCATCGGGTTCTCTGGAAACACCATATATTTT. Translated, it gives CSGIGFSGNTIYF.